These T cell receptor beta chains were read from a single sample in a study of tumor and adjacent non-tumor tissue in lung cancer. TCRdb processed the multiplex PCR reads anew with MiXCR; each CDR3 protein has one entry. The table lists 90,000 to 130,000 distinct CDR3 sequences, under 90% of them singletons, with 22% in the top ten. The sample was lung tumor tissue. The receptors come from a man between 65 and 79 years old with non-small cell lung cancer. CDR3s include the opening cysteine and the closing phenylalanine or tryptophan. Each record gives: J gene, CDR3 length, clone size, D gene, V gene, CDR3 DNA, CDR3 protein. A D gene is named only where the DNA matches it firmly. The size entry is marked missing in some rows and otherwise reads once, few, many or a size class.

J gene: TRBJ2-7; CDR3 length: 17; clone size: NA; D gene: TRBD2; V gene: TRBV11-2; CDR3 DNA: TGTGCCAGCATCTTAATACCCACTGGACTAGCCTACTACGAGCAGTACTTC; CDR3 protein: CASILIPTGLAYYEQYF
J gene: TRBJ2-3; CDR3 length: 17; clone size: NA; D gene: NA; V gene: TRBV5-5; CDR3 DNA: TGTGCCAGCAACTATCAATATGAGACTAGTGGAGGCCCAACGCAGTATTTT; CDR3 protein: CASNYQYETSGGPTQYF
J gene: TRBJ1-1; CDR3 length: 13; clone size: once; D gene: NA; V gene: TRBV28; CDR3 DNA: TGTGCCAGCAGTTTAGAGGTGGGAATTGAAGTTTTCTTT; CDR3 protein: CASSLEVGIEVFF
J gene: TRBJ2-7; CDR3 length: 15; clone size: NA; D gene: NA; V gene: TRBV12-3/TRBV12-4; CDR3 DNA: TGTGCCAGCAGCCTCCTTAACGGGGGACTTAACGAGCAGTACTTC; CDR3 protein: CASSLLNGGLNEQYF
J gene: TRBJ2-5; CDR3 length: 14; clone size: many; D gene: TRBD2; V gene: TRBV5-1; CDR3 DNA: TGCGCCAGCAGCCGCCATAGCGGGCAAGAGACCCAGTACTTC; CDR3 protein: CASSRHSGQETQYF
J gene: TRBJ1-2; CDR3 length: 15; clone size: NA; D gene: NA; V gene: TRBV10-1; CDR3 DNA: TGCGCCGGCAGTGAGTCGACATGCCAAGCCTATGGCTACACCTTC; CDR3 protein: CAGSESTCQAYGYTF
J gene: TRBJ2-3; CDR3 length: 14; clone size: NA; D gene: NA; V gene: TRBV11-2; CDR3 DNA: TGTGCCAGGAGCCTAACCCTTGGGTCAAATACGCAGTATTTT; CDR3 protein: CARSLTLGSNTQYF
J gene: TRBJ1-1; CDR3 length: 14; clone size: medium-sized; D gene: NA; V gene: TRBV11-1; CDR3 DNA: TGTGCCAGCAGCCAGGGGACAAGGAACACTGAAGCTTTCTTT; CDR3 protein: CASSQGTRNTEAFF
J gene: TRBJ2-5; CDR3 length: 17; clone size: once; D gene: TRBD2; V gene: TRBV14; CDR3 DNA: TGTGCCAGCAGCCAGGGGAGACTAGCGAATTGGCCAGAGACCCAATACTTC; CDR3 protein: CASSQGRLANWPETQYF
J gene: TRBJ2-1; CDR3 length: 13; clone size: NA; D gene: TRBD2; V gene: TRBV6-2/TRBV6-3; CDR3 DNA: TGTACCAGTGGACTAGCGGGGTACAATGAGCAGATCTTC; CDR3 protein: CTSGLAGYNEQIF
J gene: TRBJ2-3; CDR3 length: 15; clone size: NA; D gene: TRBD2; V gene: TRBV6-2/TRBV6-3; CDR3 DNA: TGTGCCAGCAGTTACACTAGCGGGAGTTGGGTTATGCAGTATTTT; CDR3 protein: CASSYTSGSWVMQYF
J gene: TRBJ2-3; CDR3 length: 14; clone size: once; D gene: NA; V gene: TRBV29-1; CDR3 DNA: TGCAGCGGTTTTCTAGCAGCCATCACAGATACGCAGTATTTT; CDR3 protein: CSGFLAAITDTQYF
J gene: TRBJ1-1; CDR3 length: 13; clone size: NA; D gene: NA; V gene: TRBV18; CDR3 DNA: TGTGCCAGCTTACCGGCAGGGAGGGCTGAAGCTTTCTTT; CDR3 protein: CASLPAGRAEAFF
J gene: TRBJ1-1; CDR3 length: 17; clone size: NA; D gene: NA; V gene: TRBV6-5; CDR3 DNA: TGTGCCAGCAGACTTATCAGGGTCGGGGGTTGGGACACTGAAGCTTTCTTT; CDR3 protein: CASRLIRVGGWDTEAFF
J gene: TRBJ2-3; CDR3 length: 16; clone size: NA; D gene: NA; V gene: TRBV12-5; CDR3 DNA: TGTACTAGTGGTTTGAGTCTAGCAGGAGACACAGATACGCAGTATTTT; CDR3 protein: CTSGLSLAGDTDTQYF
J gene: TRBJ1-6; CDR3 length: 16; clone size: NA; D gene: TRBD1; V gene: TRBV12-3/TRBV12-4; CDR3 DNA: TGTGCCAGCGCCTCCGGGACAGGGGGTTATAATTCACTCCTCCACTTT; CDR3 protein: CASASGTGGYNSLLHF
J gene: TRBJ1-1; CDR3 length: 16; clone size: NA; D gene: NA; V gene: TRBV28; CDR3 DNA: TGTGCCAGCAGTATCGACGTCCGCGGTCGTACCACTGAAGCTTACTTT; CDR3 protein: CASSIDVRGRTTEAYF
J gene: TRBJ2-7; CDR3 length: 14; clone size: NA; D gene: TRBD2; V gene: TRBV11-2; CDR3 DNA: TGTGCCAAAAGCACTAGCGGGGGGACCTACGAGCAATACTTC; CDR3 protein: CAKSTSGGTYEQYF
J gene: TRBJ2-7; CDR3 length: 15; clone size: NA; D gene: NA; V gene: TRBV11-2; CDR3 DNA: TGTGCCAGCAATTTAGACCAGGGGGGCAGGTACAAGCAGTACTTC; CDR3 protein: CASNLDQGGRYKQYF
J gene: TRBJ2-5; CDR3 length: 15; clone size: many; D gene: TRBD2; V gene: TRBV20-1; CDR3 DNA: TGCAGTGCTAGGGAGACTAGCGGGGCGCAAGAGACCCAGTACTTC; CDR3 protein: CSARETSGAQETQYF
J gene: TRBJ2-7; CDR3 length: 17; clone size: NA; D gene: TRBD2; V gene: TRBV30; CDR3 DNA: TGTGCCTGGAGTGGAGTGCTGGCGGGAGGCATCTTCTACGAGCAGTACTTC; CDR3 protein: CAWSGVLAGGIFYEQYF
J gene: TRBJ1-5; CDR3 length: 15; clone size: NA; D gene: NA; V gene: TRBV6-2/TRBV6-3; CDR3 DNA: TGTGCCAGTAGTAAAGCCGGGACAAGCAATCTGCCCCAGCATTTT; CDR3 protein: CASSKAGTSNLPQHF
J gene: TRBJ2-1; CDR3 length: 14; clone size: NA; D gene: TRBD1; V gene: TRBV6-1; CDR3 DNA: TGTCTCAGCAGTGGGACAGAGGAATTGGATGAGCAGTTCTTC; CDR3 protein: CLSSGTEELDEQFF
J gene: TRBJ1-2; CDR3 length: 15; clone size: NA; D gene: NA; V gene: TRBV11-3; CDR3 DNA: TGTACCAACAGCTTAATTAAGGGAGCTCAGAGTGGCTACACCTTC; CDR3 protein: CTNSLIKGAQSGYTF
J gene: TRBJ1-5; CDR3 length: 16; clone size: NA; D gene: NA; V gene: TRBV6-2/TRBV6-3; CDR3 DNA: TGTGCCAGCAGGGGGACATGGATATTGGGCAATCAACCCCAGCATTTT; CDR3 protein: CASRGTWILGNQPQHF
J gene: TRBJ2-5; CDR3 length: 13; clone size: many; D gene: NA; V gene: TRBV5-5; CDR3 DNA: TGTGCCAGCAGCCTCTGGGGGGAAGAGACCCAGTACTTC; CDR3 protein: CASSLWGEETQYF
J gene: TRBJ2-1; CDR3 length: 16; clone size: NA; D gene: NA; V gene: TRBV6-1; CDR3 DNA: TGTGCTAGCACCCTAAGTGGGGGCACCGAGTCCAATGAGCAGTTCTTC; CDR3 protein: CASTLSGGTESNEQFF
J gene: TRBJ1-2; CDR3 length: 16; clone size: NA; D gene: NA; V gene: TRBV12-3/TRBV12-4; CDR3 DNA: TGTGCCAGCAGTTATTTTGGGGCTCTGCCTGGGGACGGCTACACCTTC; CDR3 protein: CASSYFGALPGDGYTF
J gene: TRBJ2-3; CDR3 length: 15; clone size: NA; D gene: NA; V gene: TRBV5-6; CDR3 DNA: TGTGCCAGCAGCTTGGCTACAGGAGGGGTAGATATGCAGTATTTT; CDR3 protein: CASSLATGGVDMQYF
J gene: TRBJ2-7; CDR3 length: 13; clone size: NA; D gene: NA; V gene: TRBV12-3/TRBV12-4; CDR3 DNA: TGTGCCAGCAGTTCTCAGGGTAACTACGAGCAGTACTTC; CDR3 protein: CASSSQGNYEQYF
J gene: TRBJ2-3; CDR3 length: 17; clone size: once; D gene: NA; V gene: TRBV6-2/TRBV6-3; CDR3 DNA: TGTGCCAGCAATCCTCTGATGATTGGACATCGCAGTCAGCCCCAGTATTTT; CDR3 protein: CASNPLMIGHRSQPQYF
J gene: TRBJ2-3; CDR3 length: 16; clone size: many; D gene: TRBD2; V gene: TRBV4-1; CDR3 DNA: TGCGCCAGCAGCCAAGAGGTTCCTAGCGGGACAGATACGCAGTATTTT; CDR3 protein: CASSQEVPSGTDTQYF
J gene: TRBJ2-3; CDR3 length: 15; clone size: once; D gene: TRBD2; V gene: TRBV10-3; CDR3 DNA: TGTGCCAGCAACCCCGGGACTAGTACTACAGATATGCAGTACTTT; CDR3 protein: CASNPGTSTTDMQYF
J gene: TRBJ2-5; CDR3 length: 17; clone size: NA; D gene: TRBD2; V gene: TRBV11-2; CDR3 DNA: TGTGCCAACAGCATAGGGACTAGTCGGGAATTCGGGAAGACCCAGTACTTC; CDR3 protein: CANSIGTSREFGKTQYF
J gene: TRBJ2-7; CDR3 length: 15; clone size: medium-sized; D gene: TRBD1; V gene: TRBV11-1; CDR3 DNA: TGTGCCAGCAGCCTATCGGGACAGGGGGCCTACGAGCAGTACTTC; CDR3 protein: CASSLSGQGAYEQYF
J gene: TRBJ2-7; CDR3 length: 15; clone size: once; D gene: TRBD1; V gene: TRBV11-2; CDR3 DNA: TGTGCCAGTAGTTTAGATCAGGGGGCCCCCTACGGGCAGTACTTC; CDR3 protein: CASSLDQGAPYGQYF
J gene: TRBJ2-5; CDR3 length: 16; clone size: NA; D gene: NA; V gene: TRBV11-2; CDR3 DNA: TGTGCCAGCAGCTTAGAGGTTAGGGGGGTACAAGAGACCCAGTACTTC; CDR3 protein: CASSLEVRGVQETQYF
J gene: TRBJ1-4; CDR3 length: 16; clone size: NA; D gene: NA; V gene: TRBV11-3; CDR3 DNA: TGTGCTAGCAGCTCAGTAGGTGGAACGTCTAGTGAAAAACTGTTTTTT; CDR3 protein: CASSSVGGTSSEKLFF
J gene: TRBJ2-5; CDR3 length: 13; clone size: once; D gene: NA; V gene: TRBV12-3/TRBV12-4; CDR3 DNA: TGTGCCACCAGCCCCGGGTACCAAGAGACCCAGTACTTT; CDR3 protein: CATSPGYQETQYF
J gene: TRBJ2-3; CDR3 length: 14; clone size: NA; D gene: NA; V gene: TRBV6-5; CDR3 DNA: TGTGCCAGCAGTTGCTCCTGGGACACAGATACACAGTATTTT; CDR3 protein: CASSCSWDTDTQYF
J gene: TRBJ2-2; CDR3 length: 16; clone size: NA; D gene: TRBD1; V gene: TRBV5-6; CDR3 DNA: TGTGCCAGCAGCTTGGCAAGGCAGGGGGCCACCGGGGAGCTGTTTTTT; CDR3 protein: CASSLARQGATGELFF
J gene: TRBJ2-5; CDR3 length: 18; clone size: NA; D gene: TRBD2; V gene: TRBV29-1; CDR3 DNA: TGTAGCGTTGAATTCTATTGGACTAGCGGGGGGAAACAAGAGACCCATTATTTC; CDR3 protein: CSVEFYWTSGGKQETHYF
J gene: TRBJ2-5; CDR3 length: 16; clone size: NA; D gene: NA; V gene: TRBV4-3; CDR3 DNA: TGCGCCAGCAGCCAAGTCGGAAGGGTGGGACAAGAGGCCCAGTACTTC; CDR3 protein: CASSQVGRVGQEAQYF
J gene: TRBJ2-1; CDR3 length: 16; clone size: NA; D gene: NA; V gene: TRBV24-1; CDR3 DNA: TGTGCCACCAGTGAAATAGGCCATGGGGCCTACAATAAGCAGTTCTTC; CDR3 protein: CATSEIGHGAYNKQFF
J gene: TRBJ1-1; CDR3 length: 19; clone size: NA; D gene: NA; V gene: TRBV6-5; CDR3 DNA: TGTGCCATCAGTTACCACTCGAGGGTACCCTCTTCCTCGAACACTGAAGCTTTCTTT; CDR3 protein: CAISYHSRVPSSSNTEAFF
J gene: TRBJ2-1; CDR3 length: 17; clone size: NA; D gene: TRBD1; V gene: TRBV5-4; CDR3 DNA: TGTGCCATCAGCTTTAAGGGGGACAGGGGGTTCCCCGACGAGCAGTTCTTT; CDR3 protein: CAISFKGDRGFPDEQFF
J gene: TRBJ2-6; CDR3 length: 15; clone size: NA; D gene: NA; V gene: TRBV5-1; CDR3 DNA: TGCGCCAGCAGGTCCGGGCGCTCTGGGGCCTACGTCCTGACGTTC; CDR3 protein: CASRSGRSGAYVLTF
J gene: TRBJ2-5; CDR3 length: 17; clone size: NA; D gene: TRBD2; V gene: TRBV4-2; CDR3 DNA: TGTGCCAGCAGCCGCCTAAGAGTGGGGGGGTTGGAAGAGACCCAGTACTTC; CDR3 protein: CASSRLRVGGLEETQYF
J gene: TRBJ1-5; CDR3 length: 15; clone size: once; D gene: NA; V gene: TRBV5-6; CDR3 DNA: TGTGCCAGCAGCTTGGGCGCGACAGTAGGACAGCCACAGCAATTT; CDR3 protein: CASSLGATVGQPQQF
J gene: TRBJ2-5; CDR3 length: 16; clone size: NA; D gene: NA; V gene: TRBV29-1; CDR3 DNA: TGCAGCGCCAGGCCCTGCCTCCAGAGAGGTCAAGAGACCCAGTACTTT; CDR3 protein: CSARPCLQRGQETQYF
J gene: TRBJ2-7; CDR3 length: 16; clone size: NA; D gene: TRBD2; V gene: TRBV4-1; CDR3 DNA: TGCGTCAGCAGCCGGTCACTAGCGGGAGAGGGGAACGAGCAGTACTTC; CDR3 protein: CVSSRSLAGEGNEQYF
J gene: TRBJ1-5; CDR3 length: 13; clone size: NA; D gene: NA; V gene: TRBV20-1; CDR3 DNA: TGCAGTGCTTGGGGGAGCCCTGAAAGACCTCAGCTTTTT; CDR3 protein: CSAWGSPERPQLF